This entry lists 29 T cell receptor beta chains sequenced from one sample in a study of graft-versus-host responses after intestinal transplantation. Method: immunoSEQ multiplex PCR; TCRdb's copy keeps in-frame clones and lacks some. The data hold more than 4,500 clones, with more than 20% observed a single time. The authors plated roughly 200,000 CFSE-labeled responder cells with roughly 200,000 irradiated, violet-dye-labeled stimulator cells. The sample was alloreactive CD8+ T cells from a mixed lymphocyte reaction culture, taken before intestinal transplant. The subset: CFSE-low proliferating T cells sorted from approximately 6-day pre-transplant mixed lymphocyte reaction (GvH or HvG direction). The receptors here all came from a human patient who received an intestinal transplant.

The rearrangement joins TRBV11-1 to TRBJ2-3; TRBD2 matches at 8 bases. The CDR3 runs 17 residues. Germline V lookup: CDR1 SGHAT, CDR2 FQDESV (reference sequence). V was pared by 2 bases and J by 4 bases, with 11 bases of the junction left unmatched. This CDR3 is CASSLPPAGGPSDTQYF. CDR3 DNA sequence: TGTGCCAGCAGCTTACCCCCGGCGGGAGGCCCGTCAGATACGCAGTATTTT.

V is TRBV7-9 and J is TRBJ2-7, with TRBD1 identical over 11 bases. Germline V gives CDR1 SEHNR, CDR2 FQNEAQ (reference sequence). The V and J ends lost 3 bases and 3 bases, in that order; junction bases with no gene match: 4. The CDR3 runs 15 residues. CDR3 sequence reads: CASSLGTGGNYEQYF. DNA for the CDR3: TGTGCCAGCAGCTTGGGGACAGGGGGGAACTACGAGCAGTACTTC.

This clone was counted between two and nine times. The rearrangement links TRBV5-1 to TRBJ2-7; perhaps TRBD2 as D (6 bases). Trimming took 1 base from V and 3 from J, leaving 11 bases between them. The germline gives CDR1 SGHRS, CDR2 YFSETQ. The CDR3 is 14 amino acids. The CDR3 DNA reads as TGCGCCAGCAGCTTGCCGGGACTCAACTACGAGCAGTACTTC. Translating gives CASSLPGLNYEQYF.

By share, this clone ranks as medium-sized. The CDR3, as DNA: TGTGCCAGCAGAGGGACAGAGAACACTGAAGCTTTCTTT. This translates into CASRGTENTEAFF. The V call is TRBV9, the J call TRBJ1-1, with 7 bases matching TRBD1. J was trimmed by 1 base and V by 5 bases; bases with no gene match: 2. The germline V gene encodes CDR1 SGDLS and CDR2 YYNGEE. The CDR3 is made up of 13 amino acids.

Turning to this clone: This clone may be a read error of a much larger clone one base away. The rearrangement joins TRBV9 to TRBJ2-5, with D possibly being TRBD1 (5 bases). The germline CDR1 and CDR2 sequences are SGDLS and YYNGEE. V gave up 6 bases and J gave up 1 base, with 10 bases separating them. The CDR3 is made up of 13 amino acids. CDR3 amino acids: CASISDSQETQYF. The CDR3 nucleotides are TGTGCCAGCATCTCTGACAGCCAAGAGACCCAGTACTTC.

The CDR3 protein is CASSFAGNTGELFF. The DNA for the CDR3 is TGTGCCAGCAGCTTCGCGGGCAACACCGGGGAGCTGTTTTTT. The gene calls are TRBV7-6 and TRBJ2-2; TRBD2 is a possible D gene (5 bases). This CDR3 is built from 14 residues. Between the trimmed V and J ends, which lost 3 bases and 2 bases, there was a span of 7 bases. Germline loops: CDR1 SGHVS, CDR2 FNYEAQ.

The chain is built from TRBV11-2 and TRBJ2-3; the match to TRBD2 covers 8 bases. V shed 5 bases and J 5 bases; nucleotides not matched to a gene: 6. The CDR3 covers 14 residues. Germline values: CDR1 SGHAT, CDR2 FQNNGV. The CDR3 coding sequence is TGTGCCAGCAGCCCAAGCGGGAGAGAAGATACGCAGTATTTT. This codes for CASSPSGREDTQYF.

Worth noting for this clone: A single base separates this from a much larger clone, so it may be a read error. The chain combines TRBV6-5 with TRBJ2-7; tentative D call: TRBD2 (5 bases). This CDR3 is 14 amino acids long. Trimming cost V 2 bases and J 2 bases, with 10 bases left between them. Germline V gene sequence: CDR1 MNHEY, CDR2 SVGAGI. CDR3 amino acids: CASSYGRATYEQYF. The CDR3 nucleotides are TGTGCCAGCAGTTACGGGCGGGCAACCTACGAGCAGTACTTC.

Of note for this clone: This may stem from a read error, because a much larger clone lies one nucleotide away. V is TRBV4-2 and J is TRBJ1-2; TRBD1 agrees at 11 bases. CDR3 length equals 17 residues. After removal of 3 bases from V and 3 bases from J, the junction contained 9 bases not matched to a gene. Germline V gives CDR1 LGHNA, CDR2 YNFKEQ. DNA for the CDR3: TGTGCCAGCAGCCATCCGGGACAGGGGGGGGCGGACTATGGCTACACCTTC. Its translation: CASSHPGQGGADYGYTF.

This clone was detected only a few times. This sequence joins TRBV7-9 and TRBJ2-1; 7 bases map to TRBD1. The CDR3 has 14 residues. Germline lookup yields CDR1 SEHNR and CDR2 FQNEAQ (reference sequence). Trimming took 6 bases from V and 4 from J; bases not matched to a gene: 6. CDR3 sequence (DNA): TGTGCCAGCAGTTCGACGACAGGGTACAATGAGCAGTTCTTC. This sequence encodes CASSSTTGYNEQFF.

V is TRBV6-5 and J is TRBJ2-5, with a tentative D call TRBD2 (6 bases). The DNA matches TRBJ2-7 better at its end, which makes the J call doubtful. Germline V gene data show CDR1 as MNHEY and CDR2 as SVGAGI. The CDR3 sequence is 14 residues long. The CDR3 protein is CASSYSGGGYEQYF. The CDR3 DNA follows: TGTGCCAGCAGTTACTCCGGGGGTGGCTACGAGCAGTACTTC.

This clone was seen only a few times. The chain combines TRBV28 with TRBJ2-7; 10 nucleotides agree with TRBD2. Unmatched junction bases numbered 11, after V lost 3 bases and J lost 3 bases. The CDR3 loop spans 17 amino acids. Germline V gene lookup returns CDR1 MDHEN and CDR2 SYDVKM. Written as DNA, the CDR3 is TGTGCCAGCAGTTTTTCGCCCGGACTAGCGGACGACTACGAGCAGTACTTC. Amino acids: CASSFSPGLADDYEQYF. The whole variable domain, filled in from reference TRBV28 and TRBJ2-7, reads DVKVTQSSRYLVKRTGEKVFLECVQDMDHENMFWYRQDPGLGLRLIYFSYDVKMKEKGDIPEGYSVSREKKERFSLILESASTNQTSMYLCASSFSPGLADDYEQYFGPGTRLTVT.

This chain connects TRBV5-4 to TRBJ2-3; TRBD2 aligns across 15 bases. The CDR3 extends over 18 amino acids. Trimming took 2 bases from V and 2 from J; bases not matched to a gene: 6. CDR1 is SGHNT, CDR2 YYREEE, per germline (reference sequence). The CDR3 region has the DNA TGTGCCAGCAGCTTACCGGGACTAGCGGGGGGCGTCACAGATACGCAGTATTTT. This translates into CASSLPGLAGGVTDTQYF.

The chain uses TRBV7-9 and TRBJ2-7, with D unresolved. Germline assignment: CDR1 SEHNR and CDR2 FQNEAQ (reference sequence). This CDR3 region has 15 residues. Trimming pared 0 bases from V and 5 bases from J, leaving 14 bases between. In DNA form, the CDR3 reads TGTGCCAGCAGCTTAGCGCGGTACAGCCCAAACGAGCAGTACTTC. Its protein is CASSLARYSPNEQYF. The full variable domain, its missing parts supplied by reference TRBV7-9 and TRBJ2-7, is DTGVSQNPRHKITKRGQNVTFRCDPISEHNRLYWYRQTLGQGPEFLTYFQNEAQLEKSRLLSDRFSAERPKGSFSTLEIQRTEQGDSAMYLCASSLARYSPNEQYFGPGTRLTVT.

The CDR3 here is CAILREATGNYGYTF. For the CDR3, the DNA is TGTGCCATTCTTAGAGAAGCGACAGGAAACTATGGCTACACCTTC. The rearrangement uses TRBV19 and TRBJ1-2, with D maybe TRBD1 (6 bases). In germline, CDR1 is LNHDA, CDR2 SQIVND (reference sequence). Deletions cut 10 bases from V and 2 bases from J, with 20 bases between. This CDR3 has 15 amino acids.

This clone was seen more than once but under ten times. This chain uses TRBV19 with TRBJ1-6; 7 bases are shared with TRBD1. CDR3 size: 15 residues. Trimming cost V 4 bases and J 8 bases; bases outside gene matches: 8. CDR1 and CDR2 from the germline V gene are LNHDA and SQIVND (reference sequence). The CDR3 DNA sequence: TGTGCCAGTAGTAACCGACAGGGTACTGATTCACCCCTCCACTTT. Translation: CASSNRQGTDSPLHF.

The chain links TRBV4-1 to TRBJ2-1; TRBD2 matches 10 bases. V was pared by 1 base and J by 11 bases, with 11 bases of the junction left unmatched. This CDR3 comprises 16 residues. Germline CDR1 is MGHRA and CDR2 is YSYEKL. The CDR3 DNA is TGCGCCAGCAGCCAAGTTCGAGCGGGAGGGGGCGGGCAGCAGTTCTTC. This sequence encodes CASSQVRAGGGGQQFF.

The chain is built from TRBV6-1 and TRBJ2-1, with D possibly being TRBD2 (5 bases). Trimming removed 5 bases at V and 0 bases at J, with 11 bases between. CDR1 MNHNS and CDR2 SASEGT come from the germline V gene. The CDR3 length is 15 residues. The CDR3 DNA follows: TGTGCCAGCAGTTTGAGCGGATCCTCCTACAATGAGCAGTTCTTC. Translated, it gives CASSLSGSSYNEQFF.

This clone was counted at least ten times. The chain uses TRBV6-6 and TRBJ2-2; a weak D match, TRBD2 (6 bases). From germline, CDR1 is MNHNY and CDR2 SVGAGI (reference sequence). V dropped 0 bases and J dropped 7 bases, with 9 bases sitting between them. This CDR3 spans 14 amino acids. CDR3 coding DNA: TGTGCCAGCAGTTACTCGTCGGGGGTCGGGGAGCTGTTTTTT. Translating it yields CASSYSSGVGELFF.

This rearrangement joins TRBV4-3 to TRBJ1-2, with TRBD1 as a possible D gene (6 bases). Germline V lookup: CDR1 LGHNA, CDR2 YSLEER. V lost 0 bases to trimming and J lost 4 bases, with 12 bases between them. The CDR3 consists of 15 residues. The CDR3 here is CASSQDRGQGYGYTF. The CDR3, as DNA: TGCGCCAGCAGCCAAGATCGGGGGCAAGGCTATGGCTACACCTTC.

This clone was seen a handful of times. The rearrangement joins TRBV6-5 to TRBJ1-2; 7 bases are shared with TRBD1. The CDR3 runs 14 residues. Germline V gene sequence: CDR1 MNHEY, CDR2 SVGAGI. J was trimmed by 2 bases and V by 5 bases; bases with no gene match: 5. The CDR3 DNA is TGTGCCAGCAGTACACCGACAGGGAACTATGGCTACACCTTC. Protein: CASSTPTGNYGYTF.

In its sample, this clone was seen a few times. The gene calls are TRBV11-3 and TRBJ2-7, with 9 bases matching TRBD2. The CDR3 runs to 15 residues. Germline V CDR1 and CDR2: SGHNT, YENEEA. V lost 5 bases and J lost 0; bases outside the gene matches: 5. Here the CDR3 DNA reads TGTGCCAGCAGCGGGGGAGCGGGAGGCTCCTACGAGCAGTACTTC. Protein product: CASSGGAGGSYEQYF.

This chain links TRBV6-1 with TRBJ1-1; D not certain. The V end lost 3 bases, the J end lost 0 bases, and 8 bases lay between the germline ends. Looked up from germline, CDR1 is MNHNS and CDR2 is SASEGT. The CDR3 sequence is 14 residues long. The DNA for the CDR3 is TGTGCCAGCAGTGAGGGCGGGATGAACACTGAAGCTTTCTTT. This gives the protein CASSEGGMNTEAFF.

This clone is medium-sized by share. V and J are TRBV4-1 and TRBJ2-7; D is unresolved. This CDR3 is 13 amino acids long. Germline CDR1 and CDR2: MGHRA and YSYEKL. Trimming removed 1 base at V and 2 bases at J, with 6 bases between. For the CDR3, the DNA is TGCGCCAGCAGCCAAGGATTACCCTACGAGCAGTACTTC. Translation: CASSQGLPYEQYF.

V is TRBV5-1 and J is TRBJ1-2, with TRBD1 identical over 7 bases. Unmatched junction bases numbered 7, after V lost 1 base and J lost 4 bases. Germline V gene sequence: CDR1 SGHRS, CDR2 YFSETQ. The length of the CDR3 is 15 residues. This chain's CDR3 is CASSLTGAFSYGYTF. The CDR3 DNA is TGCGCCAGCAGCTTGACAGGGGCATTTAGCTATGGCTACACCTTC.

CDR3: CASSILAGGWNEQFF. Here the CDR3 DNA reads TGTGCCAGTAGTATACTAGCGGGAGGGTGGAATGAGCAGTTCTTC. V is TRBV19 and J is TRBJ2-1; 12 bases line up with TRBD2. The CDR3 length is 15 residues. The germline V gene has CDR1 LNHDA and CDR2 SQIVND (reference sequence). With V trimmed by 2 bases and J by 7 bases, 3 bases remained unmatched. Full variable domain (outside the CDR3, taken from reference TRBV19 and TRBJ2-1): DGGITQSPKYLFRKEGQNVTLSCEQNLNHDAMYWYRQDPGQGLRLIYYSQIVNDFQKGDIAEGYSVSREKKESFPLTVTSAQKNPTAFYLCASSILAGGWNEQFFGPGTRLTVL.

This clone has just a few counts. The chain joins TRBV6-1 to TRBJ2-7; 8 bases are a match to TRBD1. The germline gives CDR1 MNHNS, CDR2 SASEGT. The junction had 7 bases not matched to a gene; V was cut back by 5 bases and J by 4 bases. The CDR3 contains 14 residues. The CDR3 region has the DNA TGTGCCAGCAGTTTTTCAGGGGGCGCGTACGAGCAGTACTTC. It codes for CASSFSGGAYEQYF.

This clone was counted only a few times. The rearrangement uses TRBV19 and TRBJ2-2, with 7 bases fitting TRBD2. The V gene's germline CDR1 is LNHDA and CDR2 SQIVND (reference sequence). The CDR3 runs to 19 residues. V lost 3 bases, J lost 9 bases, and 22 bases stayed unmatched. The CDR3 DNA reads TGTGCCAGTAGTATCGGGCAGCGGGGCTGGGAGTCAATACACCGGGAGCTGTTTTTT. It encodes CASSIGQRGWESIHRELFF.

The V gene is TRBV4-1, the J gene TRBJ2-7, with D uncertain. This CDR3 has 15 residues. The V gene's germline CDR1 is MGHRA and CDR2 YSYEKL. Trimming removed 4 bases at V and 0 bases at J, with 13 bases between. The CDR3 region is CASSPRHGSSYEQYF. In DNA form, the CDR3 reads TGCGCCAGCAGCCCCCGCCACGGTAGCTCCTACGAGCAGTACTTC.